These T cell receptor beta chains were read from a single sample in a study of T-cell reconstitution after alpha-beta-depleted transplantation in children. MiXCR was run by TCRdb on the PCR reads, yielding one entry per CDR3 protein. The data contain almost 250,000 distinct CDR3 sequences, about 26% of them singletons. Sequencing used PBMCs, obtained before TCRalphabeta/CD19-depleted stem cell transplant. These receptors were taken from a girl aged 2-15 years with Fanconi anemia, due to receive a stem cell transplant. Both conserved end residues are part of each CDR3. D genes are given only for firm matches. Some rows mark clone size as missing; the rest say once, few, many or name a class of expanded clone.

j_gene	v_gene	abundance	d_gene	CDR3aa	CDR3nt
TRBJ2-7	TRBV27	NA	TRBD1	CASSSGGSGLGAQYF	TGTGCCAGCAGTTCAGGGGGATCCGGGCTGGGGGCGCAGTACTTC
TRBJ2-3	TRBV20-1	many	TRBD2	CSASGLAGVADTQYF	TGCAGTGCTAGTGGACTAGCGGGGGTGGCAGATACGCAGTATTTT
TRBJ2-5	TRBV20-1	many	NA	CSASDPSTQETQYF	TGCAGTGCTAGTGACCCTAGCACCCAAGAGACCCAGTACTTC
TRBJ2-5	TRBV20-1	many	TRBD2	CSARDDRRGGQETQYF	TGCAGTGCTAGAGATGATCGGCGGGGGGGCCAAGAGACCCAGTACTTC
TRBJ2-3	TRBV23-1	NA	TRBD1	CASSPGQGTDTQYF	TGCGCCAGCAGTCCGGGACAGGGGACAGATACGCAGTATTTT
TRBJ2-1	TRBV10-2	many	TRBD2	CASRLAGVNEQFF	TGCGCCAGCAGGCTAGCGGGGGTCAATGAGCAGTTCTTC
TRBJ1-2	TRBV20-1	many	NA	CSARDNNYGYTF	TGCAGTGCTAGGGACAATAACTATGGCTACACCTTC
TRBJ2-1	TRBV12-3/TRBV12-4	many	TRBD2	CASSPGTSGIAYNEQFF	TGTGCCAGCAGTCCCGGGACTAGCGGGATCGCTTACAATGAGCAGTTCTTC
TRBJ2-4	TRBV10-1	once	TRBD2	CASSPGLAGGVAKNIQYF	TGCGCCAGCAGCCCGGGACTAGCGGGAGGGGTAGCCAAAAACATTCAGTACTTC
TRBJ2-6	TRBV10-3	many	NA	CAISDSGSGANVLTF	TGTGCCATCAGTGATTCAGGGTCTGGGGCCAACGTCCTGACTTTC
TRBJ2-7	TRBV20-1	many	TRBD2	CSARSGTSGRYF	TGCAGTGCTAGGTCGGGGACTAGTGGTCGGTACTTC
TRBJ1-1	TRBV20-1	NA	NA	CSPMLHRVPEAFF	TGCAGTCCTATGCTCCACAGGGTTCCTGAAGCTTTCTTT
TRBJ2-2	TRBV7-6	NA	TRBD2	CASSLIAGGNTGELFF	TGTGCCAGCAGCTTAATAGCGGGGGGAAACACCGGGGAGCTGTTTTTT
TRBJ1-5	TRBV6-5	few	NA	CASSYSGDNQPQHF	TGTGCCAGCAGTTACAGTGGAGATAATCAGCCCCAGCATTTT
TRBJ1-1	TRBV5-1	few	TRBD1	CASSPNPGQGGEAFF	TGCGCCAGCAGCCCCAACCCGGGACAGGGAGGCGAAGCTTTCTTT
TRBJ1-5	TRBV20-1	many	NA	CSASGGVHQPQHF	TGCAGTGCTAGCGGAGGAGTCCATCAGCCCCAGCATTTT
TRBJ2-3	TRBV20-1	many	TRBD2	CSASLTSGRSTDTQYF	TGCAGTGCTAGTCTGACTAGCGGGAGGTCTACAGATACGCAGTATTTT
TRBJ1-1	TRBV12-3/TRBV12-4	NA	NA	CASSLIEGNTEAFF	TGTGCCAGCAGTTTAATCGAGGGGAACACTGAAGCTTTCTTT